A selection of T cell receptor beta chains follows, all from one sample in a study of regulatory T cells in long-lasting Graves disease. TCRdb fed the multiplex PCR reads into MiXCR, producing one record per CDR3 protein. The sample yields around 230,000 distinct CDR3 sequences, 15% to 20% seen once. The sample here was peripheral blood mononuclear cells (PBMCs), taken at new diagnosis, from a patient treated with antithyroid drugs. The receptor set was obtained from a female donor with Graves disease. CDR3s leave out the opening cysteine and the closing phenylalanine or tryptophan. Not every row has a clone size; where given, it reads once, few, many or a size class.

clone_size	v_call	j_call	cdr3_aa
once	TRBV19	TRBJ2-4	ASTGRGDIQY
many	TRBV9	TRBJ2-7	ASSVGTDWDEQY
many	TRBV19	TRBJ2-2	ASSIPSARNTGELF
-	TRBV11-3	TRBJ2-2	ASSLRGVRTGELF
many	TRBV11-2	TRBJ2-1	ASSSQTGGGGHEQF
many	TRBV6-2/TRBV6-3	TRBJ1-1	ASSYSPGQWNTEAF
few	TRBV11-2	TRBJ2-4	ASSTPGQGGDIQY
many	TRBV6-1	TRBJ1-2	ASSEVGLGANT
many	TRBV28	TRBJ2-7	ASRLRVPNPHEQY
many	TRBV9	TRBJ1-1	ASSVDGREAF
-	TRBV7-3	TRBJ1-6	AGGSYYNSPLH
many	TRBV6-1	TRBJ1-1	ASSETGTGAWNTEAF
many	TRBV20-1	TRBJ2-5	SARDLGQGAEGETQY
-	TRBV12-3/TRBV12-4	TRBJ2-1	ASSWRNSYNEQF
many	TRBV30	TRBJ2-1	AWSVTSGNSYNEQF
many	TRBV4-1	TRBJ2-7	ASSPPRGQRDEQY
many	TRBV10-3	TRBJ2-7	AISAIGGGTGGFDEQY
few	TRBV10-3	TRBJ1-2	AAGPTGGYGYT
few	TRBV12-3/TRBV12-4	TRBJ2-5	ASSSRTSGEETQY
-	TRBV30	TRBJ1-1	AWNEGTEAF
once	TRBV27	TRBJ2-6	ASSFGDRATSGANVLT
-	TRBV19	TRBJ1-1	ASSRQFMNTEAF
many	TRBV24-1	TRBJ2-3	ATTGQGASDTQY
medium-sized	TRBV2	TRBJ1-1	ASMKREGTEAF
-	TRBV10-3	TRBJ1-1	AISEPNYRGYTEAF
many	TRBV2	TRBJ1-4	ASSERREKLF
many	TRBV6-1	TRBJ2-3	ASSGRLAGSGTDTQY
many	TRBV19	TRBJ1-2	ASSSPPGQGAIGSYT
many	TRBV7-3	TRBJ2-5	ASSATLGSAETQY
many	TRBV5-1	TRBJ2-1	ASSPHRDHEQF
many	TRBV9	-	ASSVGWRALNEQF
few	TRBV7-9	TRBJ2-6	ASSSNRANVLT
many	TRBV28	TRBJ2-7	ASSPTGGGRSYEQY
many	TRBV12-5	TRBJ1-5	ASSPGRNQPQH
many	TRBV2	TRBJ1-5	ASSAGGGTPNQPQH
-	TRBV11-2	TRBJ1-2	ASTHRGSANYGYT
-	TRBV28	TRBJ1-1	ASSFRVEEIEAF
few	TRBV20-1	TRBJ2-3	SASAPLGLAGGATDTQY
many	TRBV7-9	TRBJ2-3	ASNPRASVSTDTQY
-	TRBV6-1	TRBJ2-2	ASSLTWGANTGELF
many	TRBV11-2	TRBJ2-7	ASSLELAGEVEQY
many	TRBV30	TRBJ1-2	ACSRGIYGYT
many	TRBV5-5	TRBJ2-7	ASSLSATGGGEQY
many	TRBV20-1	TRBJ2-1	SARRTSGTTYNEQF
many	TRBV6-1	TRBJ2-1	ASSERGERSFYNEQF
many	TRBV4-1	TRBJ1-5	ASSQDGGQTFNQPQH
-	TRBV7-2	TRBJ2-7	ASSLAGTRTYEQY
many	TRBV2	TRBJ1-1	ASAEGNTEAF
many	TRBV11-2	TRBJ1-6	ASSSLGLGISPLH
many	TRBV7-2	TRBJ2-7	ASSLLGHVGTSGSSYEQY
-	TRBV15	TRBJ2-1	ATSRDYETSGRGEQF
many	TRBV5-4	TRBJ2-5	ASSPTGGSERETQY
-	TRBV12-3/TRBV12-4	TRBJ2-5	ASSIRDSDYLYQETQY
many	TRBV7-9	TRBJ1-4	ASSSDTRGEKLF
many	TRBV28	TRBJ2-7	ASSFPDRGSYEQY
few	TRBV4-3	TRBJ1-1	ASSQDWRRRMGNTEAF
many	TRBV10-2	TRBJ2-2	ASSGTDANTGELF
many	TRBV20-1	TRBJ2-1	SARPFPGTSGRAGNEQF
-	TRBV20-1	TRBJ1-1	SAGDPREGTEAF
many	TRBV11-1	TRBJ2-2	ASSLDTGPGELF